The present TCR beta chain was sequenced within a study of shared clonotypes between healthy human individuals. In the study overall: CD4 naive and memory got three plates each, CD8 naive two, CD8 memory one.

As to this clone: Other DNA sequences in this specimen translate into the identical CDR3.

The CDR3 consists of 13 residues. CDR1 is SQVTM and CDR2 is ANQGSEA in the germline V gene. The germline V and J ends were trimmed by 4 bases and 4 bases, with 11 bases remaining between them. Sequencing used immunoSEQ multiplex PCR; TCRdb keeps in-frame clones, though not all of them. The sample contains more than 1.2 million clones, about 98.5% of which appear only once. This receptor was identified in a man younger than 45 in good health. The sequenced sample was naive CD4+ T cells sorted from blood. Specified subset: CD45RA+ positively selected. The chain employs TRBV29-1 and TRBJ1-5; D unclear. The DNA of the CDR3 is TGCAGCGTTGTTGCAGGTACGAATCAGCCCCAGCATTTT. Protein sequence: CSVVAGTNQPQHF.